This T cell receptor (beta chain) stems from a study of cytomegalovirus exposure and HLA in healthy donors. Background on the study: As released early, the data held roughly 85 million unique TCRs from HLA-typed donors.

Notes on the study in general: In vitro testing confirmed a few CMV-associated chains as specific for CMV antigens. Later analysis indicated greater clonal expansion among HLA-associated TCR beta chains than among equally common other chains.

Remarks on this clone: Its antigen remains unidentified.

Primers for the PCR totalled 60 Vbeta and 13 Jbeta. In the authors' methods: Per a later analysis, the number of unique TCR beta chains was around 80 million, of which roughly 11 million were shared. Assay used: immunoSEQ multiplex PCR; TCRdb lists only in-frame clones, some missing. The V and J calls and clone size are taken from that table; D and trimming were inferred from the DNA. The sample consists of some 65,000 clones, 70% to 85% of them appearing once. The V segment lost 6 bases and the J segment 9 bases; nucleotides outside the gene matches: 10. CDR1 MNHEY and CDR2 SMNVEV come from the germline V gene (reference sequence). This CDR3 is 14 amino acids long.

The sequenced sample was PBMCs. The V gene is TRBV27, the J gene TRBJ2-2, with TRBD2 matching 7 bases. This clonotype originated in a girl between 5 and 17 years old in good health and CMV-seropositive. CDR3 DNA: TGTGCCAGCAGCTTGGGACTACTCCGCCGGGAGCTGTTTTTT. Amino acids: CASSLGLLRRELFF.